The TCR beta chain under discussion was sequenced for a study of molecular identifiers for immune sequencing clone quantification. This CDR3 comprises 15 residues. Trimming at V came to 8 bases and at J to 4 bases, leaving 7 bases not matched to a gene. Per the germline V gene, CDR1 is MDHEN and CDR2 is SYDVKM. This clonotype was counted ten times or more. Using its own MiXCR run on the PCR reads, TCRdb lists one record per CDR3 protein. The repertoire holds approximately 590,000 distinct CDR3 sequences, with roughly 27% as singletons. This TCR derives from a human donor in good health. Some libraries in this study had Jurkat cell RNA spiked in. Sequenced sample: naive CD8+ T cells from blood, with Jurkat cell RNA spiked in. Documented subset: FACS-sorted CD8+CD4-CCR7+CD45RA+ naive T cells. The chain joins TRBV28 to TRBJ2-7; 14 bases match TRBD2. The CDR3 is CASRRLAGGQYEQYF. For the CDR3, the DNA is TGTGCCAGCCGAAGACTAGCGGGAGGGCAATACGAGCAGTACTTC.